This TCR beta chain was identified during a study of lymphopenia after photon versus proton radiotherapy (dated by TCRdb to the late 2010s). For context, the study as a whole: The study compared the immunological effects of photon versus proton radiation therapy in patients with gastrointestinal tumors who developed high-grade lymphopenia. A cohort of 20 patients with gastrointestinal tumors who received either photon or proton therapy and subsequently developed lymphopenia was included. The study aimed to characterize how the two radiation modalities differ in their impact on the immune system. Points the paper makes about the study in general: After the lymphocyte count nadir, photon-treated repertoires showed oligoclonal expansion, especially of CD8+ Temra cells, which drove the drop in diversity. The authors looked at the survival association only in patients who died, and they framed better survival with proton therapy as a possibility rather than a demonstrated result. During treatment, patients who received proton therapy stayed relatively stable, whereas patients who received photon therapy lost naive T cells and TCR diversity and gained effector/memory populations. Across the cohort, among patients who died, a greater drop in TCR diversity after the nadir was inversely correlated with overall survival time.

In this sample, this clone turned up once. The antigen it binds to is not known. Per-nucleotide qualities are absent, and no much larger clonotype sits a single base away. V sheds 2 bases and J sheds 7 bases, leaving 6 bases between their ends. The CDR3 has 12 amino acids, counting the end cysteine and phenylalanine. Here the CDR3 DNA is all that survives: 36 bases in frame from base 1. The CDR1 and CDR2 encoded by the germline V gene are SGHTA and FQGNSA. The library was built by means of the immunoSEQ multiplex PCR assay. Alongside multiparametric flow cytometry, deep sequencing of rearranged TCR beta loci was used to profile the T cell repertoires. Entries here come from immuneACCESS through TCRdb and include only in-frame sequences with V and J called. Some clones fail to appear in such tables; in the studies checked, an unresolved V gene covers under half of the shortfall, and the cause of the remainder is unknown. The sample records about 17,000 clones, approximately 90% of which are singletons. The top ten clones comprise around 6.1% of the sample.

This sequence was found in a man between 60 and 75 years old with pancreatic cancer. Sample: peripheral blood, taken from a patient treated with photon-based radiotherapy. The sequence links TRBV7-2 to TRBJ1-5; no D gene can be assigned with confidence. DNA sequence: TGTGCCAGCAGCTTATTTCGGCAGCCCCAGCATTTT. This translates into CASSLFRQPQHF.